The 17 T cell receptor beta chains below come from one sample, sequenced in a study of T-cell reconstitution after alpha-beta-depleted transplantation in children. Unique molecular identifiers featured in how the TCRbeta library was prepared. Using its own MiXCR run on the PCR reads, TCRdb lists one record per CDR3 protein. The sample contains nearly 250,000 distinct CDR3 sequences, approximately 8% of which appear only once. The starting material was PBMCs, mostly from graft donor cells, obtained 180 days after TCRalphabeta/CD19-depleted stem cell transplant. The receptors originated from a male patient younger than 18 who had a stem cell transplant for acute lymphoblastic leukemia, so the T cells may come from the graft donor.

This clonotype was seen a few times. In nucleotides, the CDR3 is TGTGCCAGCAGCTCTACCTCAGGCCTCCACTTT. Residues: CASSSTSGLHF. V gene TRBV12-3 or TRBV12-4 combines with J gene TRBJ1-6; no definite D call. Trimming left V 6 bases short and J 15 bases short, with 12 bases between. This CDR3 region has 11 residues.

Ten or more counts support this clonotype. This chain's CDR3 is CASSLAPGTGPYEQYF. The CDR3 bases are TGCGCCAGCAGCTTGGCTCCCGGGACAGGACCCTACGAGCAGTACTTC. The genes are TRBV5-1 and TRBJ2-7, with 8 bases fitting TRBD1. The CDR3 spans 16 residues. V was clipped by 0 bases and J by 2 bases; unmatched bases: 7. Germline values: CDR1 SGHRS, CDR2 YFSETQ.

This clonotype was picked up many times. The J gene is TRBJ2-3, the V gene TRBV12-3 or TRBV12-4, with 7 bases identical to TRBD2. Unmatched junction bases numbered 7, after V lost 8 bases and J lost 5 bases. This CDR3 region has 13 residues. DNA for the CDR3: TGTGCCAGCCGCCCACGGGGGGAAGATACGCAGTATTTT. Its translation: CASRPRGEDTQYF.

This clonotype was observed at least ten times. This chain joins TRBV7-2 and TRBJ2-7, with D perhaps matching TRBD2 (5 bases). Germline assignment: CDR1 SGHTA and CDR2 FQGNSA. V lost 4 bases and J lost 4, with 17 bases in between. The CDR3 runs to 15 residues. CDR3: CASSSPGVRIYEQYF. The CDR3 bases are TGTGCCAGCAGCTCCCCCGGGGTCAGGATATACGAGCAGTACTTC.

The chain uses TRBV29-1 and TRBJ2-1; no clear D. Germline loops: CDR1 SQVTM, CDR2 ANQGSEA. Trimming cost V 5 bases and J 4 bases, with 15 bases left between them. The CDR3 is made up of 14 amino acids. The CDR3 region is CSVRWRPHYNEQFF. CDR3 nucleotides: TGCAGCGTTCGGTGGAGACCTCATTACAATGAGCAGTTCTTC.

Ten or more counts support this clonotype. The CDR3 loop reads CSAKRNPKETQYF. CDR3 bases: TGCAGTGCTAAGAGGAATCCTAAAGAGACCCAGTACTTC. The rearrangement links TRBV20-1 to TRBJ2-5; D gene uncertain. This CDR3 contains 13 residues. The V end lost 4 bases, the J end lost 3 bases, and 12 bases lay between the germline ends. CDR1 DFQATT and CDR2 SNEGSKA come from the germline V gene (reference sequence).

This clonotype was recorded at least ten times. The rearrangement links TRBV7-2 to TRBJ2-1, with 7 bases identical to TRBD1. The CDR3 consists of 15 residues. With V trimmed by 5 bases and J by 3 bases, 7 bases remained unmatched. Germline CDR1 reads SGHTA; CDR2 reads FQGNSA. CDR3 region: CASSTTRQGYNEQFF. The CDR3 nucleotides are TGTGCCAGCAGCACTACCCGACAGGGCTACAATGAGCAGTTCTTC.

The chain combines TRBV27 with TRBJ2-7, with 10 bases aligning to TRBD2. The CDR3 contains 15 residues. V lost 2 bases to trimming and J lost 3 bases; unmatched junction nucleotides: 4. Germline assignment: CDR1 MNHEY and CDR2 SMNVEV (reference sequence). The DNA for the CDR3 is TGTGCCAGCAGTTTAGGCAGCGGGGGGGTCTACGAGCAGTACTTC. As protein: CASSLGSGGVYEQYF.

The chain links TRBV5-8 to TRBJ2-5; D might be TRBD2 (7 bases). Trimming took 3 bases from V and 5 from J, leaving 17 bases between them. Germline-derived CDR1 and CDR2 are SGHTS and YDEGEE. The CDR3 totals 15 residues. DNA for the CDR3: TGTGCCAGCAGCTCCTCGTTAAGGGGGGGTGAGACCCAGTACTTC. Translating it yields CASSSSLRGGETQYF.

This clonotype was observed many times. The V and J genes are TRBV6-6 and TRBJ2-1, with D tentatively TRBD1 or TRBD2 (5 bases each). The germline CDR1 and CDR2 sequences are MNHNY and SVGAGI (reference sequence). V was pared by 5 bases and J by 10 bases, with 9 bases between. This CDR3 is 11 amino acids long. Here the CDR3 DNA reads TGTGCCAGCAGTCAGAGGGACGAGCAGTTCTTC. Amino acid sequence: CASSQRDEQFF.

CDR3 nucleotides: TGTGCCAGCGGAAACTACGCCGCCTACGAGCAGTACTTC. It encodes CASGNYAAYEQYF. The chain uses TRBV19 and TRBJ2-7, with unresolved D. Germline V gene sequence: CDR1 LNHDA, CDR2 SQIVND (reference sequence). Trimming removed 9 bases at V and 2 bases at J, with 14 bases between. The CDR3 is 13 amino acids.

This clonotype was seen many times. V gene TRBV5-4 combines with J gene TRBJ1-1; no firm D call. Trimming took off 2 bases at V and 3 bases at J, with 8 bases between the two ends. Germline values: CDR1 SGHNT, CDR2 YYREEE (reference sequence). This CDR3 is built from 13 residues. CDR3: CASSLQWDTEAFF. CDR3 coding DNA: TGTGCCAGCAGCTTACAATGGGACACTGAAGCTTTCTTT.

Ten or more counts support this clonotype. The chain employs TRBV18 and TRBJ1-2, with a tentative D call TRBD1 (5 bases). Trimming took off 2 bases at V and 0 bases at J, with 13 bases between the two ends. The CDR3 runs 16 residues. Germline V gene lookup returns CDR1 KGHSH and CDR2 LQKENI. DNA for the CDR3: TGTGCCAGCTCACCAATCGGGGGTGAAGCTAACTATGGCTACACCTTC. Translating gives CASSPIGGEANYGYTF.

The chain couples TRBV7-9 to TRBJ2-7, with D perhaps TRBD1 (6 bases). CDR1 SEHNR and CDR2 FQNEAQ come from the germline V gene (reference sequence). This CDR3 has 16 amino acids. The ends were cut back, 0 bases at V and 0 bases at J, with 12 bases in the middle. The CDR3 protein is CASSLATWGPSYEQYF. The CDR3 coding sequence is TGTGCCAGCAGCTTAGCGACCTGGGGGCCCTCCTACGAGCAGTACTTC.

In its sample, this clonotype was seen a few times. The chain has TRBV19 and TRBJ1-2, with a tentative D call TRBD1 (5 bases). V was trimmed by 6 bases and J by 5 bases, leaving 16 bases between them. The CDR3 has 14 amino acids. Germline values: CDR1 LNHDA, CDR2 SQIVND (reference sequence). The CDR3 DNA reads TGTGCCAGTAGCTTGAGGGGTTTACCGTATGGCTACACCTTC. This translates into CASSLRGLPYGYTF.

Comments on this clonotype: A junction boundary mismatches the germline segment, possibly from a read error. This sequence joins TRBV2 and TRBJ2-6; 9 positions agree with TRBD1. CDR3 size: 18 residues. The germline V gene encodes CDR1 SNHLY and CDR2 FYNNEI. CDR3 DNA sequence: TGTACCAGCAACACACCGGGACAGGGCTCCTATGGGGCCAACGTCCTGACTTTC. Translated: CTSNTPGQGSYGANVLTF.

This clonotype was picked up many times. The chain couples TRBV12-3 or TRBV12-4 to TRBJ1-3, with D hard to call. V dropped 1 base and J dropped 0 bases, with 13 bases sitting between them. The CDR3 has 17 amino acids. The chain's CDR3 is CASSLESMTYSGNTIYF. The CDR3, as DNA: TGTGCCAGCAGTTTAGAATCCATGACTTACTCTGGAAACACCATATATTTT.